This T cell receptor beta chain was captured in a study of blood T cell repertoires in COVID-19. Measured with immunoSEQ multiplex PCR; TCRdb has only the in-frame clones, and not every one. The sample yields 300,000 to 400,000 clones, about 89% seen once. Germline CDR1 SGHTA, CDR2 FQGNSA. Between the trimmed V and J ends, which lost 4 bases and 2 bases, there was a span of 14 bases. This CDR3 region has 15 residues. The clonotype originates from a woman aged 50 to 60 with COVID-19, enrolled during active disease. This chain connects TRBV7-2 to TRBJ1-2; D is ambiguous. The sequencing sample was made of peripheral blood. CDR3 in DNA: TGTGCCAGCAGCTCATCGCACGGTCTCAACTATGGCTACACCTTC. It specifies CASSSSHGLNYGYTF.